This TCR beta chain was identified during a study of T cell repertoires in cytomegalovirus infection. Whole-study context: Public TCR beta signatures indicated both CMV infection and matching HLA type. The study, taken as a whole, reports: Predominance within the ex vivo response was attributable to HLA-C-restricted CMV-specific TCR beta clonotypes.

TCRdb called the reads again in MiXCR, with one record for every CDR3 protein. Counted here are over 150,000 distinct CDR3 sequences, about 18% occurring once; the ten biggest clones make up under 30%. With regard to this clonotype: Its antigen is unknown.

V shed 4 bases and J shed 0 bases, with 13 bases lying between them. The CDR3 sequence is 15 residues long. CDR1 is ENHRY, CDR2 SYGVKD, per germline. The source of this sequence is a human donor in good health (CMV status not recorded). Some clones in this sample may be carry-over from other donors' samples. The sequenced sample was CD8+ T cells from PBMCs. The chain joins TRBV10-3 to TRBJ2-7; D possibly corresponds to TRBD1 (6 bases). This CDR3 reads CAISGTDLSSYEQYF. The DNA of the CDR3 is TGTGCCATCAGTGGGACAGATCTAAGCTCCTACGAGCAGTACTTC.